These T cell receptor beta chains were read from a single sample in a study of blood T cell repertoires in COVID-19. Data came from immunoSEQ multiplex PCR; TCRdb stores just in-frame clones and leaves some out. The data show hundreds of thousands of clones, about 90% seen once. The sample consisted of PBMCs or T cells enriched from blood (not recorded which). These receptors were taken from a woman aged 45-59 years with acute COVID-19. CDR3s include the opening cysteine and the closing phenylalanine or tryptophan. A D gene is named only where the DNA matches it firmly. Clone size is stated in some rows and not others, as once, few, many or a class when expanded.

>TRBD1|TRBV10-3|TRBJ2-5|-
TGTGCCACCGGGACAGCGACCCAAGAGACCCAGTACTTC
CATGTATQETQYF
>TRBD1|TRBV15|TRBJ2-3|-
TGTGCCACCGCCGACAGGGGGCGCGGAACAGATACGCAGTATTTT
CATADRGRGTDTQYF
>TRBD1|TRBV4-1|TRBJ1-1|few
TGCGCCAGCAGCCAAAAGGGACAGATGAACACTGAAGCTTTCTTT
CASSQKGQMNTEAFF
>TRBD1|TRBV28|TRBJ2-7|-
TGTGCCAGCAGTCCCCAGACAGGGGGCCCCTACGAGCAGTACTTC
CASSPQTGGPYEQYF
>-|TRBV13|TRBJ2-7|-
TGTGCCAGCAGTCTTAGCGGTCCCGCTCCCTACGAGCAGTACTTC
CASSLSGPAPYEQYF
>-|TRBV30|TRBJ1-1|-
TGTGCCTGGAGCCCCGACTGGAACACTGAAGCTTTCTTT
CAWSPDWNTEAFF
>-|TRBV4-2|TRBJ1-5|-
TGTGCCAGCAGCCATATTATGGACAGCTACCAGAAGCCCCAGCATTTT
CASSHIMDSYQKPQHF
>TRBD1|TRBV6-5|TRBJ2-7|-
TGTGCCAGCAGTAAGACAGGGGGTCCCTACGAGCAGTACTTC
CASSKTGGPYEQYF
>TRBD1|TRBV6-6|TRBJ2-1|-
TGTGCCAGCAGTTACTCGAAGACAGGGGGGATGAATGAGCAGTTCTTC
CASSYSKTGGMNEQFF
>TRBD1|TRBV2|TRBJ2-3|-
TGTGCCAGCAGTCCCCCGGGACAGGGGGCCCTTAGGCCAGATACGCAGTATTTT
CASSPPGQGALRPDTQYF
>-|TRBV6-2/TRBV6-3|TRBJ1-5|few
TGTGCCAGCAGTTACGTGGCAGGAGATTATAGCGATCAGCCCCAGCATTTT
CASSYVAGDYSDQPQHF
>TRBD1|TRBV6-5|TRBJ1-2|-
TGTGCCAGCAGTCTACAGCCGACAGGGGGCGGCTACACCTTC
CASSLQPTGGGYTF
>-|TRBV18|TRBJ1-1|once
TGTGCCAGCTCACCCTTGACACTTACAGAAGCTTTCTTT
CASSPLTLTEAFF
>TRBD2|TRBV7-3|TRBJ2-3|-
TGTGCCAGCAGCTCCCGGCTAGCGGGAGAAGATACGCAGTATTTT
CASSSRLAGEDTQYF
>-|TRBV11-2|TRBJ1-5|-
TGTGCCAGCAGCTTAGCCGACAGAGGTCAGCCCCAGCATTTT
CASSLADRGQPQHF
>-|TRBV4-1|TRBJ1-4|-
TGCGCCAGCAGCCAAGATGAGGTTACGGGGTTAGGTGAAAAACTGTTTTTT
CASSQDEVTGLGEKLFF
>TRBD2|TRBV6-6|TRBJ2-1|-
TGTGCCAGCAGTGAGACTAGCGGAGTCTACAATGAGCAGTTCTTC
CASSETSGVYNEQFF
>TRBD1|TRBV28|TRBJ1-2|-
TGTGCCAGCACCCCCCCGTCGGGACAGGGCCAAGGCTACACCTTC
CASTPPSGQGQGYTF
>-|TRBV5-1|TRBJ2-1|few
TGCGCCAGCAGCCCTCCAGGTATTGAGCAGTTCTTC
CASSPPGIEQFF
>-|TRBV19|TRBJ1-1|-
TGTGCCAGTAGCACGGGGGGGTCCCACACTGAAGCTTTCTTT
CASSTGGSHTEAFF
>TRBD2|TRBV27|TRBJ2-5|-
TGTGCCAGCAGCCCCACTAGCGGGAGTCGGAGGGAGACCCAGTACTTC
CASSPTSGSRRETQYF
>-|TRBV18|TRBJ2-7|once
TGTGCCAGCTCGCCTGGACTACTCTACGAGCAGTACTTC
CASSPGLLYEQYF
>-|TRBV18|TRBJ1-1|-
TGTGCCAGCTCACCGCGGGGGGGAGAAGCTTTCTTT
CASSPRGGEAFF
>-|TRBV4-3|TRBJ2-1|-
TGCGCCAGCAGCCAGACCTTACTAGCACCCAATGAGCAGTTCTTC
CASSQTLLAPNEQFF
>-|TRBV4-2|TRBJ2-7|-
TGTGCCAGCAGCCAAGATAGCCCCTACGAGCAGTACTTC
CASSQDSPYEQYF
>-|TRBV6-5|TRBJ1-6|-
TGTGCCAGTACTGGACAGCGGAATTCACCCCTCCACTTT
CASTGQRNSPLHF
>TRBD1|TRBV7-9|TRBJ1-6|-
TGTGCCAGCAGCTTGGGACAGCTTGCCTCACCCCTCCACTTT
CASSLGQLASPLHF
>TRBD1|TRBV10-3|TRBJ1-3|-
TGTGCCACGGGACAGGGAAACACCATATATTTT
CATGQGNTIYF
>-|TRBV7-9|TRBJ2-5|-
TGTGCCAGCAGCTTAGGAGGGATGAACCAAGAGACCCAGTACTTC
CASSLGGMNQETQYF
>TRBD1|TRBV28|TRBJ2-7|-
TGTGCCAGCAGCCGACAGGGGGCCGCTAACTACGAGCAGTACTTC
CASSRQGAANYEQYF
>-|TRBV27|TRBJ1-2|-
TGTGCCAGCAGTTTATGGGGCGCTGTCCCCAACTATGGCTACACCTTC
CASSLWGAVPNYGYTF
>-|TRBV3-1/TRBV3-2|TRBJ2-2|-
TGTGCCAGCAGCCGGGACACCCACACCGGGGAGCTGTTTTTT
CASSRDTHTGELFF
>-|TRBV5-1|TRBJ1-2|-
TGCGCCAGCAGCACGACACCCCGCCAAGCCGGTTATGGCTACACCTTC
CASSTTPRQAGYGYTF
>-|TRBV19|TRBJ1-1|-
TGTGCCAGTCTGAGGGAGCACACTGAAGCTTTCTTT
CASLREHTEAFF
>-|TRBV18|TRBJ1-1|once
TGTGCCAGCTCACCACGGACAGCTCCGAACACTGAAGCTTTCTTT
CASSPRTAPNTEAFF
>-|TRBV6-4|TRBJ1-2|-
TGTGCCAGCAGTGACGGACTGCCTCCCTATGGCTACACCTTC
CASSDGLPPYGYTF
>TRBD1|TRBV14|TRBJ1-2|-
TGTGCCAGCAGCCAGATGACAGGGTACGGCTACACCTTC
CASSQMTGYGYTF
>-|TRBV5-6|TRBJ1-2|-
TGTGCCAGCAGCTTGGCCGGTACAGGGCCTGGCTACACCTTC
CASSLAGTGPGYTF
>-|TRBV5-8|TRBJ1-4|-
TGTGCCAGCCGGCGGGTTAATGAAAAACTGTTTTTT
CASRRVNEKLFF
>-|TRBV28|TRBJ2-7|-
TGTGCCAGCAGTATAATAGCAACAGGGTTTTCCTACGAGCAGTACTTC
CASSIIATGFSYEQYF
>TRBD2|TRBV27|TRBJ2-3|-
TGTGCCAGCAGTTCCGGACTAGCAATTCACGGTACGCAGTATTTT
CASSSGLAIHGTQYF
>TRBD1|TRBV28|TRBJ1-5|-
TGTGCCAGCAGTACAGGGGTAGCAAGCAATCAGCCCCAGCATTTT
CASSTGVASNQPQHF
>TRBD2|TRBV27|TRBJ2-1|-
TGTGCCAGCAGTCTACAAGCGGGAGCGGGTTACAATGAGCAGTTCTTC
CASSLQAGAGYNEQFF
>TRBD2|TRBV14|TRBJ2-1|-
TGTGCCAGCAGCCGGACTAGGACTAGCCCCTACAATGAGCAGTTCTTC
CASSRTRTSPYNEQFF
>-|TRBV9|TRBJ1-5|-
TGTGCCAGCAGCGTTAAGCAAAATCAGCCCCAGCATTTT
CASSVKQNQPQHF
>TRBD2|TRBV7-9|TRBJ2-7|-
TGTGCCAGCAGCTTAGCGACTAGCGGATCCTACGAGCAGTACTTC
CASSLATSGSYEQYF
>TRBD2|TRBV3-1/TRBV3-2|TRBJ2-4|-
TGTGCCAGCAGCCAAGACCCCGGACTAGCGGGAAGACTAGCCAAAAACATTCAGTACTTC
CASSQDPGLAGRLAKNIQYF